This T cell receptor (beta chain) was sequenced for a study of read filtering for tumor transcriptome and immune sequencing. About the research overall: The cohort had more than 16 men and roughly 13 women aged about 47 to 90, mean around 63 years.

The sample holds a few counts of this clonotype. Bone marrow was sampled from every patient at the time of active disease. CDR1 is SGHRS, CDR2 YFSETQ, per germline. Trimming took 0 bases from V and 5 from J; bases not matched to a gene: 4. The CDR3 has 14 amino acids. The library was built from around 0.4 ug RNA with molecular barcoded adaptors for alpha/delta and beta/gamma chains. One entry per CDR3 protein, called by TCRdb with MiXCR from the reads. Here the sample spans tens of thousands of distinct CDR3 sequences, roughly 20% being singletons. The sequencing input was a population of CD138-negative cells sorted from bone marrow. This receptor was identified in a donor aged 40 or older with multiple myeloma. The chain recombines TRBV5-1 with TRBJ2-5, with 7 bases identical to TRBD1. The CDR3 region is CASSLGQGEETQYF. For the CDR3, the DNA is TGCGCCAGCAGCTTGGGACAGGGTGAGGAGACCCAGTACTTC.